This TCR beta chain originates from a study of T cell changes during pregnancy in multiple sclerosis. Germline loops: CDR1 MDHEN, CDR2 SYDVKM. V was pared by 5 bases and J by 8 bases, with 13 bases of the junction left unmatched. The CDR3 is 17 residues long. Repertoires were generated with immunoSEQ multiplex PCR, while TCRdb's copy carries only in-frame clones and drops some. The table records tens of thousands of clones, under 95% of them present only once. The receptor's source is a female donor in good health, enrolled as a control in a pregnancy study. The sample here was peripheral blood, taken in the second trimester of pregnancy. This rearrangement joins TRBV28 to TRBJ2-1; 12 positions agree with TRBD2. CDR3 region: CASSQPTSGSHIDEQFF. In DNA, the CDR3 is TGTGCCAGCAGTCAACCGACTAGCGGGAGCCACATTGATGAGCAGTTCTTC.